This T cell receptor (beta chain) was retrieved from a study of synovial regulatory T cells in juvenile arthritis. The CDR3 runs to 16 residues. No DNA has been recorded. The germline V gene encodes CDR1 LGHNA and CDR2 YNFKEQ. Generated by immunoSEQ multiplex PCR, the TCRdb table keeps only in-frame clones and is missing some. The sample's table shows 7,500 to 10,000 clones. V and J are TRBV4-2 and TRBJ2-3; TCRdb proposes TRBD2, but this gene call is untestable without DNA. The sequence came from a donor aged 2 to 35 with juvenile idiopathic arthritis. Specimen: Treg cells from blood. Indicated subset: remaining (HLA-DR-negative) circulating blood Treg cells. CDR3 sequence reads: CASSKTRLAGWDTQYF.